The source of this T cell receptor (beta chain) is a study of T-cell memory formation after mild COVID-19. TCRdb redid the calling of the 5' RACE reads with MiXCR, one entry per CDR3 protein. This table holds approximately 290,000 distinct CDR3 sequences, roughly a fifth found once. Germline V gives CDR1 MGHDK, CDR2 SYGVNS. The V gene end was trimmed by 3 bases and the J gene end by 9 bases; junction bases not matched to a gene: 4. The CDR3 length is 13 residues. The sequence derives from a man in his late teens or twenties who had mild COVID-19 (a few samples of this study predate the infection). Cell type and time point are not known. Sequenced material: PBMCs or a T cell subset sorted from them (not recorded which). The rearrangement links TRBV25-1 to TRBJ1-1; 10 nucleotides line up with TRBD1. Here the CDR3 DNA reads TGTGCCAGCAGTGATTGGGGACAGGGGAAAGCTTTCTTT. Its protein is CASSDWGQGKAFF.